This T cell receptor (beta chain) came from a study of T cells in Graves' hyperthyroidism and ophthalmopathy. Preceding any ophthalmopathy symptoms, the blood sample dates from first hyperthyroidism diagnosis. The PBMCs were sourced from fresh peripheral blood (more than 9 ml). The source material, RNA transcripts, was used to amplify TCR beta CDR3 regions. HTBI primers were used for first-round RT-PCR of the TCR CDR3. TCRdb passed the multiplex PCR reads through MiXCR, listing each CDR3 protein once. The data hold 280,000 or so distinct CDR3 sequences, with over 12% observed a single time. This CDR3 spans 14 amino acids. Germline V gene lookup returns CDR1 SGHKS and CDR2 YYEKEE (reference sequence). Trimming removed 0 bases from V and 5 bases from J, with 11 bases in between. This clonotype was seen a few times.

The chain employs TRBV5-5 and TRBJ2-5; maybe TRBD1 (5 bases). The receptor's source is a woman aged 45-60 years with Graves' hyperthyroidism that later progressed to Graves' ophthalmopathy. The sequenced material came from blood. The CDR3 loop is CASSLGRQRETQYF. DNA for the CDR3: TGTGCCAGCAGCTTGGGCAGACAGAGGGAGACCCAGTACTTC.